The clone carrying this TCR beta chain was detected only once. Antigen: not known. This sample is part of a study of OX40 agonist ivuxolimab in advanced cancers. For the study at large: Ivuxolimab doses were 0.01, 0.1, 0.3, 1.5, 3 or 10 mg/kg every 2 weeks. Overall study findings and caveats: Both CD4+ and CD8+ T cell populations in blood had undergone clonal expansion by week 6 at 0.1 to 3.0 mg/kg.

At baseline, cycle 4 day 1, and cycle 7 day 1, blood was sampled. Trimming took off 0 bases at V and 5 bases at J, with 2 bases between the two ends. This CDR3 contains 11 residues. The germline V gene encodes CDR1 SQVTM and CDR2 ANQGSEA. Only in-frame clones appear in the TCRdb table, and some are missing; sequencing was by immunoSEQ multiplex PCR. The data contain about 28,000 clones, 84% of them singletons. The sample in question was CD4+ or CD8+ T cells sorted from blood, obtained in a trial of the OX40 agonist ivuxolimab. This clonotype originated in an adult with an advanced solid tumor such as melanoma, head and neck, liver or kidney cancer. The V call is TRBV29-1, the J call TRBJ2-1, with D hard to call. CDR3 residues: CSVEENNEQFF. The CDR3 DNA is TGCAGCGTTGAAGAAAACAATGAGCAGTTCTTC.